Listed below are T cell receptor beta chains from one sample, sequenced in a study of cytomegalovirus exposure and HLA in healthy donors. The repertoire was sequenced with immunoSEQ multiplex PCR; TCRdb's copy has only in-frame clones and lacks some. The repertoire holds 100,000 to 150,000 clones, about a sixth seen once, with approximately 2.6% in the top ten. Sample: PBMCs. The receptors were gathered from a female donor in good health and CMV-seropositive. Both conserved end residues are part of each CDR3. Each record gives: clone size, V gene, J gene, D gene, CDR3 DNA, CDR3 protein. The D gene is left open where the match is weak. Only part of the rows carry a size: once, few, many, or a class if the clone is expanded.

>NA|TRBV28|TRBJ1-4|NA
TGTGCCAGCAGGGCGTCAGGTCCTAATGAAAAACTGTTTTTT
CASRASGPNEKLFF
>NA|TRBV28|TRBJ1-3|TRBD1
TGTGCCAGCAAGGGGACAGACCCTTTCTCTGGAAACACCATATATTTT
CASKGTDPFSGNTIYF
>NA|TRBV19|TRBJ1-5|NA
TGTGCCAGTAGTATATTTGTCCCGAGTAATCAGCCCCAGCATTTT
CASSIFVPSNQPQHF
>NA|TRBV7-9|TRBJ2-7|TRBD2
TGTGCCAGCAAAGGGAGCGGGAGCGTCCACGAGCAGTACTTC
CASKGSGSVHEQYF
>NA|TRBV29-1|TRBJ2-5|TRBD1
TGCAGCGTGACTCGGGACAGGGGAGGGGAGACCCAGTACTTC
CSVTRDRGGETQYF
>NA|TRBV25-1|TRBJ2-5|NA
TGTGCCAGCAGTGATTGGAGGGGGCCAGGGGAGACCCAGTACTTC
CASSDWRGPGETQYF
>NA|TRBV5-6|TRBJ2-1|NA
TGTGCCAGCAGCTTGGACAAGGCGGTCTTAATCTACAATGAGCAGTTCTTC
CASSLDKAVLIYNEQFF
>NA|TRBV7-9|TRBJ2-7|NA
TGTGCCAGCAGCACCGGACAGCTCTCCTCCTACGAGCAGTACTTC
CASSTGQLSSYEQYF
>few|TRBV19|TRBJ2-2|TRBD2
TGTGCCAGTTCGCGGACAGAGCGGACTAGCGGGAGCACCGGGGAGCTGTTTTTT
CASSRTERTSGSTGELFF
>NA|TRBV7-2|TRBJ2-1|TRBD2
TGTGCCAGCAGCCCGCAAGCGGGGGCGGTCGGCGAGCAGTTCTTC
CASSPQAGAVGEQFF
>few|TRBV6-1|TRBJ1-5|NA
TGTGCCAGCAGTGAAGGAGACATGAACCAGCCCCAGCATTTT
CASSEGDMNQPQHF
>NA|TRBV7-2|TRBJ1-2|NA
TGTGCCAGCAGCTCGGACAGTAACTATGGCTACACCTTC
CASSSDSNYGYTF
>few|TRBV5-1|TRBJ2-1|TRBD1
TGCGCCAGCAGTCGGGACAGGGTCTACAATGAGCAGTTCTTC
CASSRDRVYNEQFF
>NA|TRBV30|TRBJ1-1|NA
TGTGCCTGGATAAGTCATAGGGGACTATTGAACACTGAAGCTTTCTTT
CAWISHRGLLNTEAFF
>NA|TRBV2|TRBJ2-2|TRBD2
TGTGCCGTCTCATCTAGCGGGAGGCCGGCCGGGGAGCTGTTTTTT
CAVSSSGRPAGELFF
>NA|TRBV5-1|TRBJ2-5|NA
TGCGCCAGCAGCTTGAATTCGAGGGAAGAGACCCAGTACTTC
CASSLNSREETQYF
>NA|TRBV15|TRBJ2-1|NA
TGTGCCACCAGCACCCCTCAGTCTAGCTCCTACAATGAGCAGTTCTTC
CATSTPQSSSYNEQFF
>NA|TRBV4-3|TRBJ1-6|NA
TGCGCCAGCAGCCATGGAGAAGCCAATTCACCCCTCCACTTT
CASSHGEANSPLHF
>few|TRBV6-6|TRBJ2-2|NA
TGTGCCAGCACCAAAACCGGGGAGCTGTTTTTT
CASTKTGELFF
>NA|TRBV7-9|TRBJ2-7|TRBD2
TGTGCCAGCAGCCCACCGGGCCTAGCGGAAGACCAAAACTACGAGCAGTACTTC
CASSPPGLAEDQNYEQYF